This T cell receptor (beta chain) was obtained from a study of patients and donors after allogeneic stem cell transplantation. TCRdb passed the RT-PCR reads through MiXCR, listing each CDR3 protein once. Among roughly 940,000 distinct CDR3 sequences listed, about 20% were seen once. This clonotype showed up just a few times. The TCR was taken from a human donor who was either an allogeneic HSCT recipient or a stem cell or donor lymphocyte infusion donor (not recorded which). It is not recorded whose cells these are; they may come from a transplant donor. Sample: blood, either unsorted or a sorted T cell fraction (not recorded which).

CDR3 amino acids: CSAPKTGASPSSYNEQFF. The CDR3 coding sequence is TGCAGTGCTCCTAAGACAGGGGCCTCACCGAGCTCCTACAATGAGCAGTTCTTC. The rearrangement uses TRBV20-1 and TRBJ2-1, with 8 bases aligning to TRBD1. V shed 5 bases, J shed 0 bases, and the junction held 15 bases outside the gene matches. Germline CDR1 is DFQATT and CDR2 is SNEGSKA (reference sequence). The CDR3 is 18 residues long.